This TCR beta chain was captured by sequencing in a study of human T cells and chemical hapten exposure. Study-wide context: An area of 2 cm by 2 to 2.5 cm on upper inner arm skin received 2% DPC for sensitization. Broader study findings: Positive correlation was observed between PT1 expanded TCR counts and patch test score.

The library gave individual cDNA molecules unique molecular identifiers. Source study methods: With a range of roughly 20,000 to 750,000, the median per sample was roughly 91,000 TCRs. TCRdb processed the RACE reads anew with MiXCR; each CDR3 protein has one entry. TCRdb's processing, not the authors', yielded these V and J calls. The sample lists 300,000 to 350,000 distinct CDR3 sequences; about 7% were seen once. Notes on this clonotype: Its antigen is unidentified.

Germline V gene lookup returns CDR1 KGHSH and CDR2 LQKENI. The ends were cut back, 3 bases at V and 0 bases at J, with 7 bases in the middle. This CDR3 has 14 residues. Time point in this sample: patch test 1, 2 weeks after DPC sensitization. The treatment denotes: therapeutic diphenylcyclopropenone sensitization with weekly scalp DPC. The rearrangement uses TRBV18 and TRBJ2-3, with D uncertain. The sequenced sample was whole blood, obtained in connection with sensitization to the hapten diphenylcyclopropenone (DPC). The origin of this receptor is a woman younger than 30 with alopecia areata. Some clones in this sample may be carry-over from other donors' samples. CDR3 DNA: TGTGCCAGCTCACCTAACCATAGCACAGATACGCAGTATTTT. Amino acid sequence: CASSPNHSTDTQYF.